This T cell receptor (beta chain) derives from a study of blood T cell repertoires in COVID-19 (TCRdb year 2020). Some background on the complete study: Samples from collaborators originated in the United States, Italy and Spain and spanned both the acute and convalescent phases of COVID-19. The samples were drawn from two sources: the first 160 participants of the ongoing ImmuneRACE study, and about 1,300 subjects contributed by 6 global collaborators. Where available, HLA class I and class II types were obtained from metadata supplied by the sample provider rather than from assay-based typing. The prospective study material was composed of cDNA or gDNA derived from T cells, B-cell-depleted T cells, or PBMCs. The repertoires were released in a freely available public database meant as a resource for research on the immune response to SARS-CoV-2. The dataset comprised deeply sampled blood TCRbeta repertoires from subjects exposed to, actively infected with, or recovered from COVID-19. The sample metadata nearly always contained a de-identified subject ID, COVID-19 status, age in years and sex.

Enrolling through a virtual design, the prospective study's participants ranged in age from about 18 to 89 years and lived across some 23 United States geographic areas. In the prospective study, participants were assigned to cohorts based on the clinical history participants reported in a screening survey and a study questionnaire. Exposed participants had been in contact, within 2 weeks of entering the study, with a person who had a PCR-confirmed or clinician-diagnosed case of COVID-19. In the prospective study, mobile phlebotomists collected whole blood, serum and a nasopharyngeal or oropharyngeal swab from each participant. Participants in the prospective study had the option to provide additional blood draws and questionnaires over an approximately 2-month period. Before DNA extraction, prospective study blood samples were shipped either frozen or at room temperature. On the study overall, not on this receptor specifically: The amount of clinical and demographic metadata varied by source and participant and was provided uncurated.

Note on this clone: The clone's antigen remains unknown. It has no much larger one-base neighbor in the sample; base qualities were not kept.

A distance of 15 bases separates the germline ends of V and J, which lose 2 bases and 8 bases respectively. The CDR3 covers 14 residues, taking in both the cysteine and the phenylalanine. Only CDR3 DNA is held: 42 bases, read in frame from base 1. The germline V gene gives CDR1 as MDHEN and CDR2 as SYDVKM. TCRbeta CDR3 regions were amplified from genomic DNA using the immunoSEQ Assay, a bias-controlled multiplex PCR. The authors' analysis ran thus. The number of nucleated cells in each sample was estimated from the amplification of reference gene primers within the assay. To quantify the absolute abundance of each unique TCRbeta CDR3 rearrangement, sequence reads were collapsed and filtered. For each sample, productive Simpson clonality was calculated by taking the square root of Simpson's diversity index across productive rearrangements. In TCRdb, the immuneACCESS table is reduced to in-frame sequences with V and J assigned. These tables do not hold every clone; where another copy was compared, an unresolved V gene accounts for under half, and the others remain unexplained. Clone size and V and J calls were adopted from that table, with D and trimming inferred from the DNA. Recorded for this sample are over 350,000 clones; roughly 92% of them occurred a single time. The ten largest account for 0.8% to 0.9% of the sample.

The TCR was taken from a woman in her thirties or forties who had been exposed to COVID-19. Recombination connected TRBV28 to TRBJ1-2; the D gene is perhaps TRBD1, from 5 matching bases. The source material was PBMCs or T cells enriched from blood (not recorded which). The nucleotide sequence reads TGTGCCAGCAGTTTACCCGGCCGGGGGAGGGGCTACACCTTC. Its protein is CASSLPGRGRGYTF.